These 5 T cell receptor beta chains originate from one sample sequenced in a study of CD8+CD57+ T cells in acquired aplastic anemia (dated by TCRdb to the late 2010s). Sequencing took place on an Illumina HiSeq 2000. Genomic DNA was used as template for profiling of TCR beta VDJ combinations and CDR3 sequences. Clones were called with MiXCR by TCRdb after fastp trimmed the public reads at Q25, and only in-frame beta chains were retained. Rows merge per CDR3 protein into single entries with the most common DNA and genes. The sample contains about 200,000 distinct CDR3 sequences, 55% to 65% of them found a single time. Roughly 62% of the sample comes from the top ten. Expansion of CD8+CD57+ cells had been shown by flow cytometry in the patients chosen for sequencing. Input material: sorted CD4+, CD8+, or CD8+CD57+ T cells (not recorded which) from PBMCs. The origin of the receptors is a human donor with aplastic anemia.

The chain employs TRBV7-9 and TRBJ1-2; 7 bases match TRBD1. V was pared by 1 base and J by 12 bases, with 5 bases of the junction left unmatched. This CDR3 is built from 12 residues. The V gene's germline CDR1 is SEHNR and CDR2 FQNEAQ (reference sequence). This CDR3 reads CASSLGGQADTF. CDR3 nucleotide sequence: TGTGCCAGCAGCTTAGGAGGACAGGCGGACACCTTC. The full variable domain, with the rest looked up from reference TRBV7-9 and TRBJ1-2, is DTGVSQNPRHKITKRGQNVTFRCDPISEHNRLYWYRQTLGQGPEFLTYFQNEAQLEKSRLLSDRFSAERPKGSFSTLEIQRTEQGDSAMYLCASSLGGQADTFGSGTRLTVV.

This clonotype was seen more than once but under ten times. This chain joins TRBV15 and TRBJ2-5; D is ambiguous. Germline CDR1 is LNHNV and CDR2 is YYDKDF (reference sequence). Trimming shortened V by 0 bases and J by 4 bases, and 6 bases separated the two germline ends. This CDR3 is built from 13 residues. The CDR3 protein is CATSREVGETQYF. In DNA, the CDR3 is TGTGCCACCAGCAGAGAAGTGGGAGAGACCCAGTACTTC.

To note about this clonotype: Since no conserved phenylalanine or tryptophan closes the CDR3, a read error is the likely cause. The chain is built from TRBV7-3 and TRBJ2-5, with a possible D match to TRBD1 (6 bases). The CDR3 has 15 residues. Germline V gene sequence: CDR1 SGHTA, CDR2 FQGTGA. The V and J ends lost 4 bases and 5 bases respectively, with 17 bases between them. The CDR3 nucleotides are TGTGCCAGCAGCTCAACCGGGACAAGGGGGGAGACCCAGTACTCC. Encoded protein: CASSSTGTRGETQYS.

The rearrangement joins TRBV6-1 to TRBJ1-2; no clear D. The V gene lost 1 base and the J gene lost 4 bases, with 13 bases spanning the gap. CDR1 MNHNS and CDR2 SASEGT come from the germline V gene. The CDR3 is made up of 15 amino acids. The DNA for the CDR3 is TGTGCCAGCAGTGAAGTATTCCCAGCCTTCTATGGCTACACCTTC. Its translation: CASSEVFPAFYGYTF.

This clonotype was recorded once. The CDR3 is CATSRGDRGYEQYF. The DNA of the CDR3 is TGTGCCACCAGCAGGGGGGACAGGGGCTACGAGCAGTACTTC. V and J are TRBV15 and TRBJ2-7; TRBD1 agrees at 10 bases. The CDR3 has 14 amino acids. J was trimmed by 3 bases and V by 3 bases; bases with no gene match: 2. CDR1 is LNHNV and CDR2 is YYDKDF in the germline V gene (reference sequence).